This T cell receptor (beta chain) appears in the sequencing data of a study of vaccination and CD4 T cells after COVID-19. For the study at large: Convalescent patients gave post-COVID blood a median approximately 94 days post-diagnosis, range 35 to 161.

This clonotype occurred a few times. Its antigen is undetermined. The germline gives CDR1 LNHNV, CDR2 YYDKDF (reference sequence). Trimming shortened V by 5 bases and J by 2 bases, and 6 bases separated the two germline ends. The CDR3 is made up of 12 amino acids. The study sequenced cultured CD4+ T cell DNA using the Oncomine TCR Beta short-read assay. Cultured CD4+ T cells yielded the extracted genomic DNA. Via MiXCR, TCRdb re-called the PCR reads, giving one row per CDR3 protein. The sample consists of approximately 20,000 distinct CDR3 sequences, around 46% of them appearing once. The treatment: approximately nine-day PBMC culture with coronavirus spike peptide pools or control peptides (ViraFEST assay).

This chain uses TRBV15 with TRBJ1-2; D is uncertain. This sample comprised CD4+ T cells from blood, cultured in vitro, obtained before SARS-CoV-2 vaccination. This receptor was identified in a human donor who had recovered from COVID-19. The CDR3 protein is CATSAGNYGYTF. CDR3 DNA sequence: TGTGCCACCAGCGCCGGGAACTATGGCTACACCTTC.